This paragraph covers one T cell receptor (beta chain) sequence. This CDR3 is built from 13 residues. From germline, CDR1 is MNHNS and CDR2 SASEGT. The J segment lost 6 bases and the V segment lost 11 bases, leaving 5 bases of the junction unmatched. The sample originates from a study of blood T cell repertoires in COVID-19. Across the study: The United States, Italy and Spain supplied acute and convalescent COVID-19 samples. Sources were T cells, B-cell-depleted T cells, or PBMCs; the material itself was cDNA or gDNA.

Authors' processing steps: Amplified reference gene primers provided the basis for estimating nucleated cell counts. The data were produced by immunoSEQ multiplex PCR, yet TCRdb's version contains in-frame clones alone and is incomplete. That table furnishes V, J and clone size, whereas the DNA furnished D and trimming. The sample carries 30,000 to 40,000 clones, almost 85% recorded once. The receptor was isolated from a human donor in a cohort sampled during active COVID-19. The chain is built from TRBV6-1 and TRBJ2-1, with 12 bases aligning to TRBD2. The sample was peripheral blood. In DNA form, the CDR3 reads TGTGCCGGCTCTAGCGGGGGGGCCAATGAGCAGTTCTTC. Translating gives CAGSSGGANEQFF.